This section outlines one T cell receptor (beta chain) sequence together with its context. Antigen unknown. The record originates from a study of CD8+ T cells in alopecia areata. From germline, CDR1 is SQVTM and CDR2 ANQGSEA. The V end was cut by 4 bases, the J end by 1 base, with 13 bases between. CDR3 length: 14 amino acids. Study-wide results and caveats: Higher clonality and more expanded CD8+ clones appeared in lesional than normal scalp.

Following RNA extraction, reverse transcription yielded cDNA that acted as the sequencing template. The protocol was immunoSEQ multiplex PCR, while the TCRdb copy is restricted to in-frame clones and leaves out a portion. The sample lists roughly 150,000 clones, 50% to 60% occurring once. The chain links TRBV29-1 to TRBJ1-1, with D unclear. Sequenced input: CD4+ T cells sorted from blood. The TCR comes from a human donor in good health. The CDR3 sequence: CSVAGPAGNTEAFF. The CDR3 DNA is TGCAGCGTTGCAGGACCTGCGGGGAACACTGAAGCTTTCTTT.